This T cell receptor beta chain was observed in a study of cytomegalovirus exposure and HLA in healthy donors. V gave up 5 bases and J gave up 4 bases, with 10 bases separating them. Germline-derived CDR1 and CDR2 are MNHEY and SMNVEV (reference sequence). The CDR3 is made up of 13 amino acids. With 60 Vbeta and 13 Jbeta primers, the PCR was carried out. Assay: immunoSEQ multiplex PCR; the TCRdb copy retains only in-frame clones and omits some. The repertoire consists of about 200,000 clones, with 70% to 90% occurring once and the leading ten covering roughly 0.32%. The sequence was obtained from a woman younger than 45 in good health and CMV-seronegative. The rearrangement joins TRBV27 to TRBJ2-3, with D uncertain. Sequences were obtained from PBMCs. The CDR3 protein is CASSTQSSDTQYF. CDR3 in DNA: TGTGCCAGCAGTACCCAAAGCTCAGATACGCAGTATTTT.